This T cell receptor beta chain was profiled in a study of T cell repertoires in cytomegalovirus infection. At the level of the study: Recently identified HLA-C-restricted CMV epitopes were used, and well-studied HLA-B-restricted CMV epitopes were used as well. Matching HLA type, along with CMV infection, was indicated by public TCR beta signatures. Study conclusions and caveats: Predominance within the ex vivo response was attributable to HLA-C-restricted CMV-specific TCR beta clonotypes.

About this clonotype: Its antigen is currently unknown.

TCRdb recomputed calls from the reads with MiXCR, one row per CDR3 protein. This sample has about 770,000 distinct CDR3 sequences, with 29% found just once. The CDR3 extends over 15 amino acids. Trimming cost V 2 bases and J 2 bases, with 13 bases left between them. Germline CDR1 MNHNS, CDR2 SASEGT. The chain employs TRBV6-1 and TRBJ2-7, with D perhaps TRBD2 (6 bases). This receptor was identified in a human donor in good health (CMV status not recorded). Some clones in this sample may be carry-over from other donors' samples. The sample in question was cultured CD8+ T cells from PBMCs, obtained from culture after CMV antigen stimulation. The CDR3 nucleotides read TGTGCCAGCAGTGAATGGATCGGGGGAACCTACGAGCAGTACTTC. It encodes CASSEWIGGTYEQYF.